This TCR beta chain came from a study of control samples from healthy donors and cancer patients. This table comes from immunoSEQ multiplex PCR, and its TCRdb copy is limited to in-frame clones, with some not included. The data show 90,000 to 100,000 clones, 75% to 85% seen once. The CDR3 consists of 15 residues. Trimming stripped 3 bases from V and 0 bases from J, with 11 bases between. The germline gives CDR1 LGHNA, CDR2 YSLEER. This receptor was obtained from a woman between 25 and 40 years old in good health. The sample consisted of blood. This chain connects TRBV4-3 to TRBJ1-1; D gene unclear. Here the CDR3 reads CASSQSVGVNTEAFF. Here the CDR3 DNA reads TGCGCCAGCAGCCAGTCAGTCGGCGTGAACACTGAAGCTTTCTTT.